The 8 T cell receptor beta chains reported below all come from one sample, sequenced in a study of T cells in Graves' hyperthyroidism and ophthalmopathy (dated by TCRdb to the late 2010s). Library preparation used multiplex PCR. Reads for this sample came from an Illumina HiSeq 2000. The TCR beta CDR3 regions were amplified from RNA transcripts. The first round of RT-PCR for the TCR CDR3 was performed with the HTBI primer set and the Qiagen OneStep RT-PCR kit. TCRdb took the public reads, trimmed them with fastp at Q25, ran MiXCR for clone calling and kept in-frame beta chains. Identical CDR3 protein sequences are pooled into one entry, listed with their most common genes and DNA. The sample table records around 370,000 distinct CDR3 sequences; roughly 18% of these occur just once. The ten most abundant clones make up 35% to 45% of the sample. Sequencing was carried out using blood. The receptors here all came from a man younger than 35 with Graves' ophthalmopathy.

This clonotype was recorded at least ten times. J is TRBJ1-1 and V is TRBV18; TRBD1 matches at 9 bases. V shed 8 bases, J shed 7 bases, and the junction held 5 bases outside the gene matches. The CDR3 is 12 amino acids. The germline V gene has CDR1 KGHSH and CDR2 LQKENI. The chain's CDR3 is CASRTGALEAFF. The CDR3 nucleotides are TGTGCCAGCAGGACAGGGGCCCTTGAAGCTTTCTTT.

CDR3 sequence reads: CASTELGTGMNTEAFF. Here the CDR3 DNA reads TGTGCCAGCACCGAACTTGGGACAGGGATGAACACTGAAGCTTTCTTT. J is TRBJ1-1 and V is TRBV6-1; 9 bases are shared with TRBD1. CDR1 and CDR2 from the germline V gene are MNHNS and SASEGT. The CDR3 is 16 residues long. With 7 bases clipped from V and 0 bases from J, the junction kept 9 bases outside the gene matches.

V and J are TRBV9 and TRBJ1-6; a possible D gene is TRBD1 (6 bases). Per the germline V gene, CDR1 is SGDLS and CDR2 is YYNGEE. Trimming took off 4 bases at V and 8 bases at J, with 16 bases between the two ends. The CDR3 spans 15 residues. CDR3 coding DNA: TGTGCCAGCAGCCCCCACACAGGGTCCGATTCACCCCTCCACTTT. Translating gives CASSPHTGSDSPLHF.

This clonotype has ten or more counts. The J gene is TRBJ2-5, the V gene TRBV7-3, with a possible D match to TRBD1 (6 bases). Germline V gene lookup returns CDR1 SGHTA and CDR2 FQGTGA. The CDR3 runs to 15 residues. The V end lost 4 bases, the J end lost 5 bases, and 17 bases lay between the germline ends. CDR3 coding DNA: TGTGCCAGCAGCTCACTACAGGGTAGCTATGAGACCCAGTACTTC. This gives the protein CASSSLQGSYETQYF.

This clonotype showed up many times. The genes are TRBV7-8 and TRBJ1-2; D remains unclear. Germline-derived CDR1 and CDR2 are SGHVS and FQNEAQ. V lost 0 bases and J lost 4, with 15 bases in between. The length of the CDR3 is 16 residues. CDR3 residues: CASSLAGPSSPYGYTF. CDR3 bases: TGTGCCAGCAGCTTAGCCGGACCGTCCTCACCCTATGGCTACACCTTC.

This clonotype was observed at least ten times. The chain has TRBV3-1 and TRBJ1-2; 7 bases are a match to TRBD1. J lost 7 bases, V lost 9 bases, and 20 bases had no gene match. Germline CDR1 LGHDT, CDR2 YNNKEL (reference sequence). The CDR3 loop spans 16 amino acids. CDR3: CASSQAGGPAVGGYTF. The CDR3, as DNA: TGTGCCAGTTCGCAAGCAGGGGGACCGGCGGTCGGTGGCTACACCTTC.

The chain recombines TRBV29-1 with TRBJ1-1; D is possibly TRBD1 (6 bases). This CDR3 contains 13 residues. With 5 bases removed from V and 5 bases from J, the gap between germline ends came to 15 bases. Looked up from germline, CDR1 is SQVTM and CDR2 is ANQGSEA. CDR3 residues: CSVFGGGHTEAFF. The CDR3, as DNA: TGCAGCGTTTTCGGAGGGGGTCATACTGAAGCTTTCTTT.

This clonotype was picked up a small number of times. This chain joins TRBV2 and TRBJ1-5; 9 bases are a match to TRBD1. There are 13 residues in the CDR3. The J segment lost 9 bases and the V segment lost 9 bases, leaving 9 bases of the junction unmatched. CDR1 and CDR2 from the germline V gene are SNHLY and FYNNEI. CDR3: CASIRDRDRPQHF. DNA of the CDR3: TGTGCCAGTATCCGGGACAGGGACCGGCCCCAGCATTTT.